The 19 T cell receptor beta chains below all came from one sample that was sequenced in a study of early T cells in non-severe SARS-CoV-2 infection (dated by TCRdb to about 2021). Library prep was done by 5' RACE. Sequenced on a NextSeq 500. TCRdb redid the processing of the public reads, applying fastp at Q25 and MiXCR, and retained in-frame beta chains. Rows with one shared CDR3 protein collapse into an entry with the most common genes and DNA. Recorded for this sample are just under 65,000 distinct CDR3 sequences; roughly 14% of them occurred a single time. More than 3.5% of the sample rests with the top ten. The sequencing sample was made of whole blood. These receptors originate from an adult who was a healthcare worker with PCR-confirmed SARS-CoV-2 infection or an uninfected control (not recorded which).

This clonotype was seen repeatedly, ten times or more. The CDR3 region has the DNA TGTGCCAGCAGCTCCGGGACAGGGGGATTCTATGGCTACACCTTC. As protein: CASSSGTGGFYGYTF. The V gene is TRBV7-2, the J gene TRBJ1-2; 11 bases line up with TRBD1. Losses at the gene ends were 4 bases for V and 4 bases for J; bases not matched to a gene: 5. The CDR3 is made up of 15 amino acids. Germline V gene sequence: CDR1 SGHTA, CDR2 FQGNSA. The full variable domain, its missing parts supplied by reference TRBV7-2 and TRBJ1-2, is GAGVSQSPSNKVTEKGKDVELRCDPISGHTALYWYRQSLGQGLEFLIYFQGNSAPDKSGLPSDRFSAERTGGSVSTLTIQRTQQEDSAVYLCASSSGTGGFYGYTFGSGTRLTVV.

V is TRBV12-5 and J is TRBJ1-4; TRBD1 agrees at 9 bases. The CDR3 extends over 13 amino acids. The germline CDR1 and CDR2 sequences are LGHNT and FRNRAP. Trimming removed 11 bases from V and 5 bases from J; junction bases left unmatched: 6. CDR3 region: CAVQGQGNEKLFF. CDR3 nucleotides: TGTGCTGTGCAAGGACAGGGGAATGAAAAACTGTTTTTT.

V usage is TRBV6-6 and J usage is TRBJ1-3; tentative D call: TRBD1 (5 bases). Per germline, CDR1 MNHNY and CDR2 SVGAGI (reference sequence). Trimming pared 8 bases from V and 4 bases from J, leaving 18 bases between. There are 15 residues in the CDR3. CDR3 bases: TGTGCCAGCGCCCCCGGGGGAGAGGCGGGAAACACCATATATTTT. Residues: CASAPGGEAGNTIYF.

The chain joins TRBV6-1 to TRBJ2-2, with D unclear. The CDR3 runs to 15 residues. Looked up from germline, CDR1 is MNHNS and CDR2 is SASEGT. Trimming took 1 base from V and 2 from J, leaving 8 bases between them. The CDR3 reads CASSEEAENTGELFF. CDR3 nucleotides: TGTGCCAGCAGTGAAGAGGCTGAAAACACCGGGGAGCTGTTTTTT.

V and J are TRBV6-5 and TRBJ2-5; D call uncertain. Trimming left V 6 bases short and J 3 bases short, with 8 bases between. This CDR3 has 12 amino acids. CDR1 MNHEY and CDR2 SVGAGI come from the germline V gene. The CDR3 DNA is TGTGCCAGCAGGGTTGGGGAAGAGACCCAGTACTTC. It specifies CASRVGEETQYF.

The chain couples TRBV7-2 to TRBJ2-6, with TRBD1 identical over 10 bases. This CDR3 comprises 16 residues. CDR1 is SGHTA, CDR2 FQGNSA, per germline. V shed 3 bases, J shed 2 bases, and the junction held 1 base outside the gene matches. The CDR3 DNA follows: TGTGCCAGCAGCTTGACAGGGGGCGCTGGGGCCAACGTCCTGACTTTC. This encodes CASSLTGGAGANVLTF.

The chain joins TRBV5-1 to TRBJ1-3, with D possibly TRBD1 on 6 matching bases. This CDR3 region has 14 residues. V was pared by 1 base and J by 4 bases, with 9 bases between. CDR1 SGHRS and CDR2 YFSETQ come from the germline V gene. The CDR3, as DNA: TGCGCCAGCAGCTTGACAGGGATCGGAAACACCATATATTTT. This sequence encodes CASSLTGIGNTIYF. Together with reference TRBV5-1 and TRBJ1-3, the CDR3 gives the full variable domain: KAGVTQTPRYLIKTRGQQVTLSCSPISGHRSVSWYQQTPGQGLQFLFEYFSETQRNKGNFPGRFSGRQFSNSRSEMNVSTLELGDSALYLCASSLTGIGNTIYFGEGSWLTVV.

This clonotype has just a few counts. CDR3 protein: CASRKSLGKENYGYTF. CDR3 coding DNA: TGTGCCAGCAGGAAGAGTCTGGGGAAGGAGAACTATGGCTACACCTTC. The chain links TRBV6-5 to TRBJ1-2; D gene unclear. Trimming took 6 bases from V and 2 from J, leaving 19 bases between them. This CDR3 spans 16 amino acids. Germline V gene data show CDR1 as MNHEY and CDR2 as SVGAGI.

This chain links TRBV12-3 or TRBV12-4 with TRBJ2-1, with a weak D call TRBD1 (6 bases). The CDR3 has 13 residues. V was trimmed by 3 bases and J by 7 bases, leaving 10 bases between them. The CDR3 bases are TGTGCCAGCAGTTTTGTACAGGGAAATGAGCAGTTCTTC. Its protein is CASSFVQGNEQFF.

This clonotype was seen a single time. The DNA of the CDR3 is TGCGCCAGCAGTTTCGGATTGAACACTGAAGCTTTCTTT. Its protein is CASSFGLNTEAFF. The genes are TRBV10-1 and TRBJ1-1; D not resolved. Trimming shortened V by 5 bases and J by 0 bases, and 7 bases separated the two germline ends. CDR3 length equals 13 residues. Germline V CDR1 and CDR2: WNHNN, SYGVQD (reference sequence).

The DNA for the CDR3 is TGTGCCAGCAGCCCCGGACTTCTCACAGATACGCAGTATTTT. Translating it yields CASSPGLLTDTQYF. This sequence joins TRBV3-1 and TRBJ2-3, with D perhaps TRBD2 (5 bases). This CDR3 spans 14 amino acids. Germline CDR1 reads LGHDT; CDR2 reads YNNKEL (reference sequence). The germline V and J ends were trimmed by 4 bases and 2 bases, with 10 bases remaining between them.

CDR3 region: CASSPGTGTGNEQFF. Here the CDR3 DNA reads TGTGCCAGCTCCCCGGGCACCGGCACGGGCAATGAGCAGTTCTTC. The V call is TRBV18, the J call TRBJ2-1, with D unclear. The V gene lost 6 bases and the J gene lost 6 bases, with 18 bases spanning the gap. CDR3 length: 15 residues. From germline, CDR1 is KGHSH and CDR2 LQKENI.

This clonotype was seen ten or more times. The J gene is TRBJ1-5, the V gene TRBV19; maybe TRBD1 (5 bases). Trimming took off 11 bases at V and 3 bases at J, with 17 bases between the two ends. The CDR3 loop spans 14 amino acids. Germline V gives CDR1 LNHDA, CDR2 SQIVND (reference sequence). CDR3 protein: CAASGGSINQPQHF. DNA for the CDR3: TGTGCCGCCTCCGGGGGGAGCATCAATCAGCCCCAGCATTTT.

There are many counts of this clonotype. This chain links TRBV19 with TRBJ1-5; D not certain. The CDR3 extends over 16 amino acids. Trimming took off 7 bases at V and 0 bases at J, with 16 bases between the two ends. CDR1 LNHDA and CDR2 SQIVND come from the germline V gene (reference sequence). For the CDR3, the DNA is TGTGCCAGTAACCCTAAGGGAGGCAGTAGCAATCAGCCCCAGCATTTT. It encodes CASNPKGGSSNQPQHF.

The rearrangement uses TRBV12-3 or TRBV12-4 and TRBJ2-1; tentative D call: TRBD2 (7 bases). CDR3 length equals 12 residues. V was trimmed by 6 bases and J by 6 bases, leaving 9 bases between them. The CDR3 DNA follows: TGTGCCAGCAGCCGGGGGGCCAATGAGCAGTTCTTC. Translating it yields CASSRGANEQFF.

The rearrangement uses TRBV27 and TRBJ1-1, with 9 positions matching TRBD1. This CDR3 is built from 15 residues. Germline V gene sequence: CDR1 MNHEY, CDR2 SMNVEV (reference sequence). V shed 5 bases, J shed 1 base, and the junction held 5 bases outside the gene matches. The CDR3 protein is CASSPWTGANTEAFF. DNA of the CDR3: TGTGCCAGCAGTCCGTGGACAGGGGCGAACACTGAAGCTTTCTTT.

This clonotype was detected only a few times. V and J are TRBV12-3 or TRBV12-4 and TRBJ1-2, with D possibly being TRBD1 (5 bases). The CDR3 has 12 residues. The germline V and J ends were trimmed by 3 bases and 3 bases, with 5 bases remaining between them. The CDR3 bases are TGTGCCAGCAGTTTCAGGGACTATGGCTACACCTTC. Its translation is CASSFRDYGYTF.

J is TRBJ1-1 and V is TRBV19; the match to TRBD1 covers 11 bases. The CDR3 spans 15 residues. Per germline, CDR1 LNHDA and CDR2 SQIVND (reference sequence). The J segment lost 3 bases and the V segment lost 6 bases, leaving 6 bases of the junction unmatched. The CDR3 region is CASRDRGRGDTEAFF. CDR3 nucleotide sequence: TGTGCCAGTAGGGACAGGGGGCGCGGGGACACTGAAGCTTTCTTT.

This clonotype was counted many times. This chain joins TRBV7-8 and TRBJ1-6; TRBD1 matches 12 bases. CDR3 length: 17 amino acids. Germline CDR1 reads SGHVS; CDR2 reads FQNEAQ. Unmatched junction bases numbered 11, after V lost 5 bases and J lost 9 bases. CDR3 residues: CASSQGRGQGALSPLHF. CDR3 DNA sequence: TGTGCCAGCAGCCAAGGGAGGGGACAGGGGGCCCTTTCACCCCTCCACTTT.